The 11 T cell receptor beta chains below were found in one sample sequenced in a study of blood T cells in healthy people across ages. The second PCR ran roughly 6 to 12 cycles with a sample-barcoded 5' primer and J-beta primers. TCRdb re-analysed the 5' RACE reads in MiXCR, keeping a single row per CDR3 protein. Altogether around 990,000 distinct CDR3 sequences are present, around 25% being singletons, with the ten largest covering approximately 0.79%. This sample was also put to use in a study of T cells of mothers and their children.

Sample: blood. The receptor set was obtained from a girl aged 2-15 years in good health.

The rearrangement joins TRBV12-3 or TRBV12-4 to TRBJ2-7; D remains unclear. V lost 6 bases, J lost 5 bases, and 8 bases lay in between. There are 11 residues in the CDR3. CDR3 protein: CASSSWDEQYF. CDR3 in DNA: TGTGCCAGCAGCTCCTGGGACGAGCAGTACTTC.

This sequence joins TRBV5-6 and TRBJ1-1, with 9 bases matching TRBD1. This CDR3 is built from 16 residues. V shed 5 bases and J 0 bases; nucleotides not matched to a gene: 8. The germline V gene has CDR1 SGHDT and CDR2 YYEEEE. CDR3 in DNA: TGTGCCAGCAGTCAGGACAGGGGCAGGGTGAACACTGAAGCTTTCTTT. This sequence encodes CASSQDRGRVNTEAFF.

The rearrangement links TRBV20-1 to TRBJ2-5; TRBD2 is a possible D gene (5 bases). Germline V gives CDR1 DFQATT, CDR2 SNEGSKA (reference sequence). The CDR3 length is 14 residues. The V end was cut by 7 bases, the J end by 1 base, with 16 bases between. The CDR3 region is CSVGNTRPQETQYF. In nucleotides, the CDR3 is TGCAGTGTAGGGAACACTAGACCCCAAGAGACCCAGTACTTC.

This clonotype was recorded a few times. The gene calls are TRBV7-9 and TRBJ2-7; D is uncertain. CDR1 is SEHNR, CDR2 FQNEAQ, per germline (reference sequence). V shed 3 bases and J shed 4 bases, with 7 bases lying between them. The CDR3 is 12 amino acids. CDR3 sequence (DNA): TGTGCCAGCAGCTTGACGAATTACGAGCAGTACTTC. Translated, it gives CASSLTNYEQYF.

The rearrangement links TRBV20-1 to TRBJ1-1, with TRBD1 as a possible D gene (6 bases). Trimming removed 5 bases at V and 5 bases at J, with 15 bases between. The CDR3 length is 13 residues. Germline V CDR1 and CDR2: DFQATT, SNEGSKA (reference sequence). CDR3 in DNA: TGCAGTGCTCGGAAACAGGGCACGACTGAAGCTTTCTTT. The encoded protein is CSARKQGTTEAFF.

This chain joins TRBV4-3 and TRBJ2-7, with TRBD2 matching 10 bases. The J call may be in error: the DNA end matches TRBJ2-5 better. The CDR3 runs 18 residues. Germline loops: CDR1 LGHNA, CDR2 YSLEER. CDR3 loop: CASSQDRSASGGQETQYF. The CDR3 DNA reads as TGCGCCAGCAGCCAAGATCGTTCCGCTAGCGGGGGACAAGAGACCCAGTACTTC.

This clonotype came up a few times. The chain combines TRBV3-1 with TRBJ2-6, with TRBD2 as a possible D gene (6 bases). This CDR3 comprises 16 residues. The V end lost 3 bases, the J end lost 2 bases, and 11 bases lay between the germline ends. Looked up from germline, CDR1 is LGHDT and CDR2 is YNNKEL (reference sequence). CDR3 sequence: CASSHTWRAGANVLTF. DNA for the CDR3: TGTGCCAGCAGCCATACATGGAGGGCTGGGGCCAACGTCCTGACTTTC.

This sequence joins TRBV9 and TRBJ2-1; TRBD2 is a possible D gene (6 bases). V lost 4 bases and J lost 7, with 21 bases in between. The germline CDR1 and CDR2 sequences are SGDLS and YYNGEE. The CDR3 consists of 16 residues. CDR3 region: CASSLTGEGDWNEQFF. CDR3 bases: TGTGCCAGCAGCCTTACGGGGGAAGGAGATTGGAATGAGCAGTTCTTC.

This clonotype appeared many times. CDR3 region: CASSSLFGSDPNQETQYF. The DNA of the CDR3 is TGTGCCAGCAGCTCGCTATTTGGGAGTGATCCGAATCAAGAGACCCAGTACTTC. The J gene is TRBJ2-5, the V gene TRBV11-2; perhaps TRBD2 as D (5 bases). The germline V and J ends were trimmed by 4 bases and 2 bases, with 23 bases remaining between them. The length of the CDR3 is 18 residues. Germline-derived CDR1 and CDR2 are SGHAT and FQNNGV.

The V call is TRBV6-6, the J call TRBJ1-6; TRBD1 matches at 8 bases. This CDR3 spans 18 amino acids. Germline trimming cut 7 bases from V and 7 bases from J; bases unmatched to any gene: 18. CDR1 and CDR2 from the germline V gene are MNHNY and SVGAGI (reference sequence). CDR3 in DNA: TGTGCCAGCACCAAAATTATGGGGGACAGACAGGGGAATTCACCCCTCCACTTT. This translates into CASTKIMGDRQGNSPLHF.

This chain links TRBV24-1 with TRBJ2-2; no definite D call. The CDR3 runs to 13 residues. Germline-derived CDR1 and CDR2 are KGHDR and SFDVKD. V was cut by 3 bases and J by 4 bases, with 5 bases left in between. This CDR3 reads CATSDGRTGELFF. CDR3 nucleotide sequence: TGTGCCACCAGTGATGGACGCACCGGGGAGCTGTTTTTT.